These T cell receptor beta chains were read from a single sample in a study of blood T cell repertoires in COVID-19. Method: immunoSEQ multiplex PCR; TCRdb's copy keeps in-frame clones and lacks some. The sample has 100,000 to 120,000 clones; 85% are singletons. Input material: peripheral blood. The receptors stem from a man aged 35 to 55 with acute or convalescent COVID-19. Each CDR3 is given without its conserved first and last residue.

CDR3 protein: ASSRTSGGLETQY
J gene: TRBJ2-5
V gene: TRBV18

CDR3 protein: ASSGLAGGPGETQY
J gene: TRBJ2-5
V gene: TRBV6-1

CDR3 protein: ASSPGRLGNTEAF
J gene: TRBJ1-1
V gene: TRBV18

CDR3 protein: ASSYPFGQGVINSNQPQH
J gene: TRBJ1-5
V gene: TRBV6-2/TRBV6-3

CDR3 protein: ASSSYQGTGANVLT
J gene: TRBJ2-6
V gene: TRBV7-8

CDR3 protein: ASSQGLFSGEIDTQY
J gene: TRBJ2-3
V gene: TRBV3-1/TRBV3-2

CDR3 protein: ASSPGQVNEKLF
J gene: TRBJ1-4
V gene: TRBV5-4

CDR3 protein: SAVEGGGYT
J gene: TRBJ1-2
V gene: TRBV20-1

CDR3 protein: ASSHRGPYEQY
J gene: TRBJ2-7
V gene: TRBV3-1/TRBV3-2

CDR3 protein: ASRQGPEQY
J gene: TRBJ2-7
V gene: TRBV27

CDR3 protein: ASSIGQGAGYGYT
J gene: TRBJ1-2
V gene: TRBV19